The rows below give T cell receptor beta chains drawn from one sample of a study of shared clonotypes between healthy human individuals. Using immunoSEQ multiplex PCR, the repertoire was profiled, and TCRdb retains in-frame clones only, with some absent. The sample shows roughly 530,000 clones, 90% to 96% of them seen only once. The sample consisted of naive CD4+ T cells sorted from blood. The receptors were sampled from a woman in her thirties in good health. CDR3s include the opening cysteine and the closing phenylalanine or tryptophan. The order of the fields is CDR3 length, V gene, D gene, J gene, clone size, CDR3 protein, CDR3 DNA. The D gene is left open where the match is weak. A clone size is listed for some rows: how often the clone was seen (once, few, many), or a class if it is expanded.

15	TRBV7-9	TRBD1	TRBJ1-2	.	CASSKTDRDNYGYTF	TGTGCCAGCAGTAAGACTGACAGGGATAACTATGGCTACACCTTC
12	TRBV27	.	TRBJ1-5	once	CASSRRNQPQHF	TGTGCCAGCAGTCGGAGAAATCAGCCCCAGCATTTT
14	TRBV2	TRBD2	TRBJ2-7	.	CASRVAGGSYEQYF	TGTGCCAGCAGGGTAGCGGGAGGCTCCTACGAGCAGTACTTC
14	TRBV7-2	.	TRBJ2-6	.	CASSPGPGANVLTF	TGTGCCAGCAGCCCAGGTCCTGGGGCCAACGTCCTGACTTTC
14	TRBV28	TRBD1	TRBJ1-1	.	CASSSGQTNTEAFF	TGTGCCAGCAGCTCGGGACAGACGAACACTGAAGCTTTCTTT
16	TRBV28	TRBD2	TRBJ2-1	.	CASSSIAGGTTYEQFF	TGTGCCAGCAGTAGCATAGCGGGAGGGACGACATACGAGCAGTTCTTC
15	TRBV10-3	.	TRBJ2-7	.	CAISLGPPSSDEQYF	TGTGCCATCAGCCTCGGACCGCCGAGTAGTGACGAGCAGTACTTC
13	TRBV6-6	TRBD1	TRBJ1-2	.	CASTLGQGGGYTF	TGTGCCAGCACCTTGGGACAGGGGGGTGGCTACACCTTC
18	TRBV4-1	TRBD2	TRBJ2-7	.	CASSQDWDSGTISYEQYF	TGCGCCAGCAGCCAAGACTGGGATAGCGGGACTATCAGCTACGAGCAGTACTTC
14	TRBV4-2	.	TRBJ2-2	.	CASSQDPGTEELFF	TGTGCCAGCAGCCAAGATCCGGGAACGGAGGAGCTGTTTTTT
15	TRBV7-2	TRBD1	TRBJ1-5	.	CASRRPGQGFQPQHF	TGTGCCAGCAGACGACCGGGACAGGGGTTCCAGCCCCAGCATTTT
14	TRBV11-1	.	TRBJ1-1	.	CASSLDFRGTEAFF	TGTGCCAGCAGCTTAGATTTCCGAGGCACTGAAGCTTTCTTT
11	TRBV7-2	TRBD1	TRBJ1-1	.	CASSRQGEAFF	TGTGCCAGCAGTCGACAGGGTGAAGCTTTCTTT
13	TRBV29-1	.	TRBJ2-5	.	CSAGGLNFKTQYF	TGCAGCGCCGGCGGGTTGAACTTTAAGACCCAGTACTTC
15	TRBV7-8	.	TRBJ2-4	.	CASSSYRVPKNIQYF	TGTGCCAGCAGCTCGTACAGGGTTCCCAAAAACATTCAGTACTTC
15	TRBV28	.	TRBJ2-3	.	CATWTRRGKADTQYF	TGTGCCACCTGGACTAGAAGGGGGAAGGCAGATACGCAGTATTTT
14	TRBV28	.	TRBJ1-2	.	CASSSGTLSSGYTF	TGTGCCAGCAGTTCAGGGACTCTTTCGAGTGGCTACACCTTC
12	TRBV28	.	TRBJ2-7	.	CASSSHAYEQYF	TGTGCCAGCAGTTCGCACGCCTACGAGCAGTACTTC
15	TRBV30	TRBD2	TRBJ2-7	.	CAWSSWTSAGDEQYF	TGTGCCTGGAGTTCTTGGACTAGCGCGGGAGACGAGCAGTACTTC
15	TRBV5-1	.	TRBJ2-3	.	CASRQGSARTDTQYF	TGCGCCAGCAGGCAGGGCAGCGCCCGCACAGATACGCAGTATTTT
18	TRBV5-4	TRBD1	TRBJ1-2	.	CASRARGVGDRVSHGYTF	TGTGCCAGCAGAGCTCGTGGGGTGGGGGACAGGGTATCTCATGGCTACACCTTC
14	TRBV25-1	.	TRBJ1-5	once	CASSGPGGNQPQHF	TGTGCCAGCAGTGGACCGGGCGGCAATCAGCCCCAGCATTTT
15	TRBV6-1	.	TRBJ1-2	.	CASHRPRGPSHGYTF	TGTGCCAGCCATCGACCCCGGGGGCCGTCCCATGGCTACACCTTC
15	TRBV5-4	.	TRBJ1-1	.	CASSLLVGQDTEAFF	TGTGCCAGCAGCTTGTTAGTGGGGCAGGACACTGAAGCTTTCTTT
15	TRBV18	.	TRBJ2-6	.	CAAGQFKSGANVLTF	TGTGCCGCGGGACAGTTTAAGTCTGGGGCCAACGTCCTGACTTTC
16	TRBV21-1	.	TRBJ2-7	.	CASSKGASGFTYEQYF	TGTGCCAGCAGCAAAGGGGCTAGCGGGTTCACCTACGAGCAGTACTTC
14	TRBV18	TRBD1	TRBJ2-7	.	CASSLGTGSYEQYF	TGTGCCAGCTCACTTGGGACAGGGTCCTACGAGCAGTACTTC
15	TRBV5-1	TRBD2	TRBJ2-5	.	CASSTGLAGGETQYF	TGCGCCAGCAGCACAGGACTAGCGGGAGGGGAGACCCAGTACTTC
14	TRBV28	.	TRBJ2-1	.	CASRLESSYNEQFF	TGTGCCAGCAGGCTGGAGAGCTCCTACAATGAGCAGTTCTTC
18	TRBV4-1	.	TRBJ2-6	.	CASSQDESRSSGANVLTF	TGCGCCAGCAGCCAAGACGAGAGCCGGAGCTCTGGGGCCAACGTCCTGACTTTC
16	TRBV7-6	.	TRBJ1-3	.	CASSPTGRTSGNTIYF	TGTGCCAGCAGCCCCACCGGAAGAACCTCTGGAAACACCATATATTTT
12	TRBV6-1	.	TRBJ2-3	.	CASSAATDTQYF	TGTGCCAGCAGTGCGGCAACAGATACGCAGTATTTT
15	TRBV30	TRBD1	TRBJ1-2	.	CAWSQGTGLNYGYTF	TGTGCCTGGAGCCAGGGGACAGGGCTCAACTATGGCTACACCTTC
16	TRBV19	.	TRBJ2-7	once	CASRTGPRDQLYEQYF	TGTGCCAGTAGAACAGGACCCCGGGACCAACTCTACGAGCAGTACTTC
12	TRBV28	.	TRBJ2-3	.	CAARGAAGTQYF	TGCGCGGCCCGTGGGGCCGCGGGGACGCAGTATTTT
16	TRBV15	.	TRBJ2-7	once	CATSRDPDAIFYEQYF	TGTGCCACCAGCAGAGATCCGGACGCCATCTTCTACGAGCAGTACTTC
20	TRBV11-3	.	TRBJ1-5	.	CASSFDNRPLLLYSNQPQHF	TGTGCCAGCAGCTTCGACAACAGGCCCCTTCTCTTATATAGCAATCAGCCCCAGCATTTT
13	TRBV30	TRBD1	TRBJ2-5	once	CACETDRAETQYF	TGTGCCTGCGAAACGGACAGGGCAGAGACCCAGTACTTC
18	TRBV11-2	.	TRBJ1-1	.	CASSPQGTGRGMNTEAFF	TGTGCCAGCAGCCCACAAGGAACAGGGAGAGGGATGAACACTGAAGCTTTCTTT
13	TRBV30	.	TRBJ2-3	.	CAWSFRFTDTQYF	TGTGCCTGGAGTTTCCGGTTTACAGATACGCAGTATTTT
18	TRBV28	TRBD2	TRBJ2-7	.	CASIPPDVVSGRAGEQYF	TGTGCCAGCATCCCCCCCGACGTAGTCAGCGGGAGGGCAGGCGAGCAGTACTTC
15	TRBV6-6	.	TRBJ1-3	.	CASSYSGQTGNTIYF	TGTGCCAGCAGTTACTCTGGACAGACTGGAAACACCATATATTTT
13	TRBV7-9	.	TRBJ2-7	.	CASSSGPEGEQYF	TGTGCCAGCAGCTCGGGCCCGGAAGGCGAGCAGTACTTC
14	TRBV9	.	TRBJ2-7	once	CASSPDWGSYEQYF	TGTGCCAGCAGCCCCGACTGGGGGTCCTACGAGCAGTACTTC
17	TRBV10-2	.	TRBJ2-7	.	CASSQLPKRQDLYEQYF	TGCGCCAGCAGTCAACTACCCAAACGACAGGATCTCTACGAGCAGTACTTC
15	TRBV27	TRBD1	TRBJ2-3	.	CASSLTTGGLDTQYF	TGTGCCAGCAGTTTAACCACAGGGGGCTTGGATACGCAGTATTTT
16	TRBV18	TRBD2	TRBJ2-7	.	CASSPKGLAGPYEQYF	TGTGCCAGCTCACCAAAGGGACTAGCGGGACCCTACGAGCAGTACTTC
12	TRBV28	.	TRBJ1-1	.	CASGNMNTEAFF	TGTGCCAGCGGAAATATGAACACTGAAGCTTTCTTT
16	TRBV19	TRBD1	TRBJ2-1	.	CASSLPGGLSYNEQFF	TGTGCCAGTAGTTTACCAGGGGGCCTCTCCTACAATGAGCAGTTCTTC
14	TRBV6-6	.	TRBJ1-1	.	CASSYSPGGTEAFF	TGTGCCAGCAGTTACTCGCCGGGAGGCACTGAAGCTTTCTTT
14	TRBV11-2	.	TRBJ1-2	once	CASSRAGEDYGYTF	TGTGCCAGCAGCCGGGCGGGAGAGGACTATGGCTACACCTTC
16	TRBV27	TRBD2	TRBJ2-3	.	CASSLWASGGTDTQYF	TGTGCCAGCAGTTTATGGGCTAGCGGGGGCACAGATACGCAGTATTTT